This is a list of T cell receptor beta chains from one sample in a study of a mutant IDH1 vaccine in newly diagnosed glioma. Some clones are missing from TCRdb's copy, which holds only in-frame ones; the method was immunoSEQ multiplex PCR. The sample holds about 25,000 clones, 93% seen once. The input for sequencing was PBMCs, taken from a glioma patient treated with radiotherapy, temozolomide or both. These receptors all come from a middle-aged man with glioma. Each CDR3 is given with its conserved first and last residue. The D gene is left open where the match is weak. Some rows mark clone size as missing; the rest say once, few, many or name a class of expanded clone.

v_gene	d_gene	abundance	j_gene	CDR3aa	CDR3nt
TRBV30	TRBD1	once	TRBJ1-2	CAWSVGRLGQGYGYTF	TGTGCCTGGAGTGTAGGGAGATTGGGACAGGGCTATGGCTACACCTTC
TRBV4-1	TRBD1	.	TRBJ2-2	CASSQDDRVLTGELFF	TGCGCCAGCAGCCAAGACGACAGGGTATTAACCGGGGAGCTGTTTTTT
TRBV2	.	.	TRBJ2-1	CASSQDLNNRDKFF	TGTGCCAGCAGTCAAGACCTTAACAACAGGGATAAGTTCTTC
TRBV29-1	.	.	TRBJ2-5	CSALPREETQYF	TGCAGCGCCCTCCCTAGGGAGGAGACCCAGTACTTC
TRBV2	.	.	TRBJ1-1	CASMTASEAFF	TGTGCCAGCATGACCGCCTCTGAAGCTTTCTTT
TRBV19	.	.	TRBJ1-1	CASSWRILGRVGTEAFF	TGTGCCAGTAGTTGGCGAATATTAGGAAGAGTTGGGACTGAAGCTTTCTTT
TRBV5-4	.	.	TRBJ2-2	CASSFMGGTGELFF	TGTGCCAGCAGCTTCATGGGGGGCACCGGGGAGCTGTTTTTT
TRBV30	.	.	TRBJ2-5	CAWSAKETQYF	TGTGCCTGGAGCGCTAAAGAGACCCAGTACTTC
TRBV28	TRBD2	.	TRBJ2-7	CASSLSGSSYEQYF	TGTGCCAGCAGCTTAAGCGGGAGTAGTTACGAGCAGTACTTC
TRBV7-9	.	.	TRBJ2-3	CASSWGLQDTQYF	TGTGCCAGCAGCTGGGGACTTCAAGATACGCAGTATTTT
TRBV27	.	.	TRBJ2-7	CASRKMDNSYEQYF	TGTGCCAGCAGAAAGATGGACAACTCCTACGAGCAGTACTTC
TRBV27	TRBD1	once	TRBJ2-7	CASSLVGTGAYEQYF	TGTGCCAGCAGTTTAGTTGGGACAGGAGCCTACGAGCAGTACTTC
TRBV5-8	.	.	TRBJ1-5	CASNRRDTNNQPQHF	TGTGCCAGCAACCGCCGGGACACCAATAATCAGCCCCAGCATTTT
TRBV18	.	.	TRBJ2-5	CASVKKQETQYF	TGTGCCAGCGTCAAGAAGCAAGAGACCCAGTACTTC
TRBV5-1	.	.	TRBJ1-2	CASSLTGTDGYTF	TGCGCCAGCAGCTTGACAGGGACCGATGGCTACACCTTC
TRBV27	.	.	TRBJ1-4	CASQTSWGHATNEKLFF	TGTGCCAGCCAAACCTCATGGGGACACGCAACTAATGAAAAACTGTTTTTT
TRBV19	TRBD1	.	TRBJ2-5	CAISLPRGRQETQYF	TGTGCCATTTCCCTCCCCAGGGGGCGTCAAGAGACCCAGTACTTC
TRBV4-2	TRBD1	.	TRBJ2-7	CASSQYRDSSYEQYF	TGTGCCAGCAGCCAGTACCGGGACAGCTCCTACGAGCAGTACTTC
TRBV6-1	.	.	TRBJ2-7	CASSEAQTYDYEQYF	TGTGCCAGCAGTGAAGCGCAAACTTACGATTACGAGCAGTACTTC
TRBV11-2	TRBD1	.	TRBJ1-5	CASSLSGGGQSQHF	TGTGCCAGCAGCTTATCAGGGGGCGGTCAGTCCCAGCATTTT
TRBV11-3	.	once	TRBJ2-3	CASRGRADTQYF	TGTGCCAGCAGAGGCCGCGCAGATACGCAGTATTTT
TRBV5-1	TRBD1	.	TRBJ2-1	CASSPDRLSYNEQFF	TGCGCCAGCAGCCCGGACAGGCTGTCCTACAATGAGCAGTTCTTC
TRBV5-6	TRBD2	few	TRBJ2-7	CASSLVSGLAASYEQYF	TGTGCCAGCAGCTTGGTGTCGGGACTAGCGGCTTCCTACGAGCAGTACTTC
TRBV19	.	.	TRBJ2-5	CASSIAGRQETQYF	TGTGCCAGTAGTATAGCGGGCAGGCAAGAGACCCAGTACTTC
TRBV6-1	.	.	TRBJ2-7	CASSEFLDIIYEQYF	TGTGCCAGCAGTGAATTCCTAGACATCATCTACGAGCAGTACTTC
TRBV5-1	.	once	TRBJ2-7	CASSLASGRGGYEQYF	TGCGCCAGCAGCTTGGCCTCCGGCAGGGGGGGTTACGAGCAGTACTTC
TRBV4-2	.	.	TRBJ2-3	CASSQDSAGDTQYF	TGTGCCAGCAGCCAAGATTCTGCTGGAGATACGCAGTATTTT
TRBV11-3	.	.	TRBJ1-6	CASSLRQYNSPLHF	TGTGCCAGCAGCCTTCGACAGTATAATTCACCCCTCCACTTT
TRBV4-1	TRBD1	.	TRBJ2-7	CASSPPGTGIYEQYF	TGCGCCAGCAGTCCTCCCGGGACAGGGATCTACGAGCAGTACTTC
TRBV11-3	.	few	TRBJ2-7	CASSLDWGYEQYF	TGTGCCAGCAGCTTAGATTGGGGCTACGAGCAGTACTTC
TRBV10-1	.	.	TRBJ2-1	CASQGLLIGDEQFF	TGCGCCAGTCAGGGCCTTTTAATCGGCGATGAGCAGTTCTTC
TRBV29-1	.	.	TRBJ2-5	CSVDKDGGETQYF	TGCAGCGTTGATAAGGACGGAGGGGAGACCCAGTACTTC
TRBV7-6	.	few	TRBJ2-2	CASSLLSGVVAGELFF	TGTGCCAGCAGCTTACTTTCCGGGGTGGTGGCCGGGGAGCTGTTTTTT
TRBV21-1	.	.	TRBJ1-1	CASPRNTEAFF	TGTGCCAGCCCTCGGAACACTGAAGCTTTCTTT
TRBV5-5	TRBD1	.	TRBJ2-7	CASRRTGASYEQYF	TGTGCCAGCAGACGGACAGGGGCCTCCTACGAGCAGTACTTC
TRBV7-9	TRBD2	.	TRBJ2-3	CASSSTLAGEDTDTQYF	TGTGCCAGCAGCTCCACACTAGCGGGAGAGGACACAGATACGCAGTATTTT
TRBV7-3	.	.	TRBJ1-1	CASSLFLNTEAFF	TGTGCCAGCAGCTTATTCTTGAACACTGAAGCTTTCTTT
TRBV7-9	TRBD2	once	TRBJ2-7	CASSRGDSGSFNEQYF	TGTGCCAGCAGCCGGGGGGATAGCGGGAGTTTCAACGAGCAGTACTTC
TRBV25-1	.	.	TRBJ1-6	CASSEHGNNSPLHF	TGTGCCAGCAGTGAACATGGGAACAATTCACCCCTCCACTTT
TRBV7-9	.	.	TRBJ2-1	CASSPDSTLDEQFF	TGTGCCAGCAGCCCCGACAGTACACTCGATGAGCAGTTCTTC
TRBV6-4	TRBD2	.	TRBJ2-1	CASSDSAAGGPNEQFF	TGTGCCAGCAGTGACTCGGCCGCGGGGGGGCCTAATGAGCAGTTCTTC
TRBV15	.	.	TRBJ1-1	CATRGVGANTEAFF	TGTGCCACCAGGGGGGTAGGGGCGAACACTGAAGCTTTCTTT